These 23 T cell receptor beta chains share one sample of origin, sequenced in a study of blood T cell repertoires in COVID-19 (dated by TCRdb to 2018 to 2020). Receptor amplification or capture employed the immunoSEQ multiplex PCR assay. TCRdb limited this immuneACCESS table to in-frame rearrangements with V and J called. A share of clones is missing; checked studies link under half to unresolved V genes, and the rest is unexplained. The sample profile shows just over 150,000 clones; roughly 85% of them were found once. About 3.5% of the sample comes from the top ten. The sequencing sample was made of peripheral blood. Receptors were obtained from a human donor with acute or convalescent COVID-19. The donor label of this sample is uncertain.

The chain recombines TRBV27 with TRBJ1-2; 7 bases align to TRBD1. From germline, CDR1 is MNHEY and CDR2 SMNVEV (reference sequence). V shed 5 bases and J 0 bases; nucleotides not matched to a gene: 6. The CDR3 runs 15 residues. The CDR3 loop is CASSRNRGTNYGYTF. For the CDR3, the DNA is TGTGCCAGCAGTAGAAACAGGGGCACTAACTATGGCTACACCTTC.

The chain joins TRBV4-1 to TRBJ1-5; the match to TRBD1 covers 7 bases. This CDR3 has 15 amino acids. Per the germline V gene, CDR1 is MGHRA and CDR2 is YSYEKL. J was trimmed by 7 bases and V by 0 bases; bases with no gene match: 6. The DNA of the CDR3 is TGCGCCAGCAGCCAAGATCACAGGGGCGGGCAGCCCCAGCATTTT. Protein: CASSQDHRGGQPQHF.

The CDR3 spells CASSEPPTGSHEQYF. The CDR3 DNA is TGTGCCAGCAGTGAGCCCCCGACAGGGAGCCACGAGCAGTACTTC. The chain has TRBV28 and TRBJ2-7; 7 nucleotides line up with TRBD1. CDR3 length: 15 residues. Germline values: CDR1 MDHEN, CDR2 SYDVKM. V shed 5 bases, J shed 5 bases, and the junction held 12 bases outside the gene matches.

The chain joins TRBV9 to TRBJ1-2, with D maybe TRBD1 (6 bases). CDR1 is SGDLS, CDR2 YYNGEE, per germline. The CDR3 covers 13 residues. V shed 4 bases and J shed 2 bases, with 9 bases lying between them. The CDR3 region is CASSSTGNYGYTF. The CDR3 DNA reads TGTGCCAGCAGCTCAACAGGGAACTATGGCTACACCTTC. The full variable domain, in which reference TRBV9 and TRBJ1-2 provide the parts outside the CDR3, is DSGVTQTPKHLITATGQRVTLRCSPRSGDLSVYWYQQSLDQGLQFLIQYYNGEERAKGNILERFSAQQFPDLHSELNLSSLELGDSALYFCASSSTGNYGYTFGSGTRLTVV.

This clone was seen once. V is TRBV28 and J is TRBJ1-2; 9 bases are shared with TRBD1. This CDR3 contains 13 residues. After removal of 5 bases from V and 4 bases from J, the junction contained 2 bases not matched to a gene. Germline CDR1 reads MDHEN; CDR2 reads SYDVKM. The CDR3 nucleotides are TGTGCCAGCAGTACGGGACAGGGCTATGGCTACACCTTC. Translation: CASSTGQGYGYTF.

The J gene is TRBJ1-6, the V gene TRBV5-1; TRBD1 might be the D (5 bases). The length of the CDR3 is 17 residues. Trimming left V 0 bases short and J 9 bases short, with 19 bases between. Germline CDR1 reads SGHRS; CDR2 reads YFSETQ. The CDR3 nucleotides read TGCGCCAGCAGCTTGGAAGGCTCCCCGCGGGGCATTTCACCCCTCCACTTT. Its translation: CASSLEGSPRGISPLHF.

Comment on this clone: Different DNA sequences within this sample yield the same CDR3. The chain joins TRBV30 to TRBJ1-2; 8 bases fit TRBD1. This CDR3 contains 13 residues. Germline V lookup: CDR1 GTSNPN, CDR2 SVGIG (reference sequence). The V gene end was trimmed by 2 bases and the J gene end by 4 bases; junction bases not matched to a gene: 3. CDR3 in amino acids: CAWSRDRPYGYTF. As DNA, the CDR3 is TGTGCCTGGAGTCGGGACAGGCCCTATGGCTACACCTTC.

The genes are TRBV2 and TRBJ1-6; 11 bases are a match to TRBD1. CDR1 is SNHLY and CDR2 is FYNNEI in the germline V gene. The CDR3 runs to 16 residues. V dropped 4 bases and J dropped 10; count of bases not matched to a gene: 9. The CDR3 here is CASSVNWDRGKSPLHF. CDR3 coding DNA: TGTGCCAGCAGTGTTAACTGGGACAGGGGGAAATCACCCCTCCACTTT.

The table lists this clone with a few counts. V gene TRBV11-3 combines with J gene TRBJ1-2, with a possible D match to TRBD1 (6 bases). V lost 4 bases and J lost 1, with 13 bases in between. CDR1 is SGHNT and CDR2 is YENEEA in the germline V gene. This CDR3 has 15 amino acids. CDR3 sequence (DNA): TGTGCCAGCAGCTCCATCGGGACACATAACTATGGCTACACCTTC. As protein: CASSSIGTHNYGYTF. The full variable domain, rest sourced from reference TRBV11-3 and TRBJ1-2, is EAGVVQSPRYKIIEKKQPVAFWCNPISGHNTLYWYLQNLGQGPELLIRYENEEAVDDSQLPKDRFSAERLKGVDSTLKIQPAELGDSAVYLCASSSIGTHNYGYTFGSGTRLTVV.

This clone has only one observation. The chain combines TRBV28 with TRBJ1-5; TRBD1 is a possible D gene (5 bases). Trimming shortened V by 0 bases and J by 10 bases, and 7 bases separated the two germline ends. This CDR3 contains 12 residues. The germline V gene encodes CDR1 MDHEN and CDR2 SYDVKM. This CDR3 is CASSLWGLPQHF. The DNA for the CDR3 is TGTGCCAGCAGTTTATGGGGGCTACCCCAGCATTTT.

The CDR3 loop reads CAWSVMRTQYF. For the CDR3, the DNA is TGTGCCTGGAGTGTAATGCGGACGCAGTATTTT. This chain uses TRBV30 with TRBJ2-3, with D unclear. CDR1 is GTSNPN, CDR2 SVGIG, per germline (reference sequence). The CDR3 sequence is 11 residues long. The V end lost 0 bases, the J end lost 9 bases, and 7 bases lay between the germline ends.

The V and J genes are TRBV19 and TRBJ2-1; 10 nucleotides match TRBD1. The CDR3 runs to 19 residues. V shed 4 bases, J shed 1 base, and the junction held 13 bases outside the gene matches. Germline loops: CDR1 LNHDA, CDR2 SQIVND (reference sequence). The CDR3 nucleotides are TGTGCCAGTAGTAGCCGTGGGACAGGGGCCATCGGGTCCTACAATGAGCAGTTCTTC. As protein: CASSSRGTGAIGSYNEQFF.

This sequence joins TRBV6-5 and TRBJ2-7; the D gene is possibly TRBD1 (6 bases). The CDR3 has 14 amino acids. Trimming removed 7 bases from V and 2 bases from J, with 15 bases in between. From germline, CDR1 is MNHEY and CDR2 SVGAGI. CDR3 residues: CASIYTGSAYEQYF. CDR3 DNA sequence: TGTGCCAGCATTTATACAGGGAGCGCCTACGAGCAGTACTTC.

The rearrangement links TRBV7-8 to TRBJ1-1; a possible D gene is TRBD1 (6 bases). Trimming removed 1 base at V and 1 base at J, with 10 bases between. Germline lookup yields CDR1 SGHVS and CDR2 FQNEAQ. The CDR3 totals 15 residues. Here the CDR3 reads CASSLVARGNTEAFF. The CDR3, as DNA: TGTGCCAGCAGCTTAGTGGCCAGGGGGAACACTGAAGCTTTCTTT. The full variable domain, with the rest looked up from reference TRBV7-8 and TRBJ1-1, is GAGVSQSPRYKVAKRGQDVALRCDPISGHVSLFWYQQALGQGPEFLTYFQNEAQLDKSGLPSDRFFAERPEGSVSTLKIQRTQQEDSAVYLCASSLVARGNTEAFFGQGTRLTVV.

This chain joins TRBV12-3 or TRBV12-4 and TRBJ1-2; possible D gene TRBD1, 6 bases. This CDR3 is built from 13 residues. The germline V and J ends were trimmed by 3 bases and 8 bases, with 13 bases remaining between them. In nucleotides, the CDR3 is TGTGCCAGCAGTTTGGGTCAGGGGTCGGGCTACACCTTC. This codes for CASSLGQGSGYTF.

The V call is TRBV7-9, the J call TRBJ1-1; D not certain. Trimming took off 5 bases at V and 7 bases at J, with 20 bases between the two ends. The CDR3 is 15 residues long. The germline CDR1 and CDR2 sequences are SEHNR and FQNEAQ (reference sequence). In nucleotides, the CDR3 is TGTGCCAGCAGCCCCCTTTTTGGTGGGCAGAGTGAAGCTTTCTTT. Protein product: CASSPLFGGQSEAFF.

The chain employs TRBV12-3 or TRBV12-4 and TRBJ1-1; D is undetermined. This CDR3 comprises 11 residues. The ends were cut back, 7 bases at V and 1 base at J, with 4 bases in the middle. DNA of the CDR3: TGTGCCAGCACCGGGAACACTGAAGCTTTCTTT. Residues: CASTGNTEAFF.

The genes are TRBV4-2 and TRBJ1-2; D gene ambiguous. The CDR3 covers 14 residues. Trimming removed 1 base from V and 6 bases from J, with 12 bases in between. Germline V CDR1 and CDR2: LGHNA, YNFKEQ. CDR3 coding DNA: TGTGCCAGCAGCCAAGGCGACACGAACCATGGCTACACCTTC. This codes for CASSQGDTNHGYTF.

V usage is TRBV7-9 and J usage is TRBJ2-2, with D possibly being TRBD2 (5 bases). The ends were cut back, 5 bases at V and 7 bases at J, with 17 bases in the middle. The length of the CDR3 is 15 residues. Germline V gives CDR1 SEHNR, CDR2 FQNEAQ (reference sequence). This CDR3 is CASSPAGKQLGELFF. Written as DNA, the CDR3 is TGTGCCAGCAGCCCGGCCGGGAAGCAACTCGGGGAGCTGTTTTTT.

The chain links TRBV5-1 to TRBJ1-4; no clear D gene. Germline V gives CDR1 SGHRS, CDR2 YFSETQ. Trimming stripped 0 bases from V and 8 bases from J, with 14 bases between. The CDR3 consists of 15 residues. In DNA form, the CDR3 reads TGCGCCAGCAGCTTGGTTCTGGGGAGTCAAGAAAAACTGTTTTTT. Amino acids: CASSLVLGSQEKLFF.

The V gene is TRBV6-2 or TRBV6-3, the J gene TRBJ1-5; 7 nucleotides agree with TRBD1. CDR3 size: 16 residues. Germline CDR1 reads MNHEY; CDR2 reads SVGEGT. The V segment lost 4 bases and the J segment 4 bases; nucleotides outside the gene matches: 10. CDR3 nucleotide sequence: TGTGCCAGCAGTTTTGACAGGGAAACGATGAATCAGCCCCAGCATTTT. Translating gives CASSFDRETMNQPQHF.

CDR3 region: CASSLETGTNYGYTF. The CDR3 nucleotides read TGTGCCAGCAGCCTAGAGACAGGGACTAACTATGGCTACACCTTC. The chain carries TRBV4-2 and TRBJ1-2; 7 positions match TRBD1. Trimming at V came to 4 bases and at J to 0 bases, leaving 5 bases not matched to a gene. The CDR3 runs 15 residues. Germline V lookup: CDR1 LGHNA, CDR2 YNFKEQ.

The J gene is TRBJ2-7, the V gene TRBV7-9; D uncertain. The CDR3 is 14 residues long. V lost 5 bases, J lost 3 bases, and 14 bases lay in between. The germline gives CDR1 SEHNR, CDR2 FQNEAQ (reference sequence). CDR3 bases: TGTGCCAGCAGCGGCTCTCCACGTGGCTACGAGCAGTACTTC. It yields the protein CASSGSPRGYEQYF.